A selection of T cell receptor beta chains follows, all from one sample in a study of cytomegalovirus exposure and HLA in healthy donors. The repertoire was sequenced with immunoSEQ multiplex PCR; TCRdb's copy has only in-frame clones and lacks some. This table has tens of thousands of clones, 78% appearing once. The material sequenced was PBMCs. These TCRs come from a man aged 35 to 55 in good health and CMV-seronegative. The CDR3 runs from the conserved cysteine through the conserved F or W. The D gene is left open where the match is weak. Not every row has a clone size; where given, it reads once, few, many or a size class.

V,size,D,J,DNA,CDR3
TRBV4-1,few,TRBD1,TRBJ2-7,TGCGCCAGCAGCCAAGGGGACAGTCCTACCGGTAGCTCCTACGAGCAGTACTTC,CASSQGDSPTGSSYEQYF
TRBV5-1,-,-,TRBJ2-6,TGCGCCAGCAGCTTGACAGTTCCCTCTGGGGCCAACGTCCTGACTTTC,CASSLTVPSGANVLTF
TRBV6-5,-,TRBD2,TRBJ2-7,TGTGCCAGCAGTTACTCAGGGAGGGTCCCCTACGAGCAGTACTTC,CASSYSGRVPYEQYF
TRBV5-6,-,-,TRBJ1-5,TGTGCCAGCAGCTGGGGAGATCAGCCCCAGCATTTT,CASSWGDQPQHF
TRBV28,-,-,TRBJ1-1,TGTGCCAGCAGTGGAGAGATCACTGAAGCTTTCTTT,CASSGEITEAFF
TRBV14,-,TRBD2,TRBJ2-7,TGTGCCAGCAGCCGATATGGACTAGCTGACGCCTACGAGCAGTACTTC,CASSRYGLADAYEQYF
TRBV14,-,-,TRBJ2-7,TGTGCCAGCAGCTTAATCTACGAGCAGTACTTC,CASSLIYEQYF
TRBV28,-,-,TRBJ2-1,TGTGCCAGCACCCGACGGTCAGCGGGTAGCAATGAGCAGTTCTTC,CASTRRSAGSNEQFF
TRBV6-1,-,TRBD1,TRBJ1-2,TGTGCCAGCAGTGAAGGCAGGGGGGCCCACTATGGCTACACCTTC,CASSEGRGAHYGYTF
TRBV10-3,-,TRBD2,TRBJ2-2,TGTGCCATCAACCCTGGGGCGGGAGGGCCGAACGGGGAGCTGTTTTTT,CAINPGAGGPNGELFF
TRBV4-1,-,TRBD2,TRBJ2-5,TGCGCCAGCAGCCTCGGGACTAGCGATGAGACCCAGTACTTC,CASSLGTSDETQYF
TRBV7-9,-,TRBD1,TRBJ2-6,TGTGCCAGCAGCGCAAGGGGGACAGGTCTTCACTCTGGGGCCAACGTCCTGACTTTC,CASSARGTGLHSGANVLTF
TRBV28,-,TRBD1,TRBJ1-4,TGTGCCAGCAGTTTCAGGGGACAGGGGAATGAAAAACTGTTTTTT,CASSFRGQGNEKLFF
TRBV12-5,-,-,TRBJ2-7,TGTGCTAGTGGTTTGGCTACGGGGAACGAGCAGTACTTC,CASGLATGNEQYF
TRBV5-1,-,-,TRBJ1-3,TGCGCCAGCAGCTTGTCAGGGACAAGCTCTGGAAACACCATATATTTT,CASSLSGTSSGNTIYF
TRBV13,-,-,TRBJ2-7,TGTGCCAGCAGCTTCGCGGGGCTAGAGGAGGGGAGCTCCTACGAGCAGTACTTC,CASSFAGLEEGSSYEQYF
TRBV28,-,TRBD2,TRBJ2-1,TGTGCCAGCGGGGGGGCAGCGGGAGTTGGGAATGAGCAGTTCTTC,CASGGAAGVGNEQFF
TRBV19,once,-,TRBJ2-7,TGTGCCAGTAGAGACCCCGGGTCTACCGGCGAGCAGTACTTC,CASRDPGSTGEQYF
TRBV6-6,-,-,TRBJ1-2,TGTGCCAGCAGGTCAGGGTATGGCTACACCTTC,CASRSGYGYTF
TRBV11-1,-,-,TRBJ2-1,TGTGCCAGCAGCTTAACGGGTTCCCCCTACGACAATGAGCAGTTCTTC,CASSLTGSPYDNEQFF
TRBV2,-,TRBD1,TRBJ1-5,TGTGCCAGCACCCAGGGACAGGGGGGGAATCAGCCCCAGCATTTT,CASTQGQGGNQPQHF
TRBV7-3,-,-,TRBJ2-2,TGTGCCAGCAGCTCCCAACGGTCTAACACCGGGGAGCTGTTTTTT,CASSSQRSNTGELFF
TRBV7-2,-,-,TRBJ2-4,TGTGCCAGCAGCACACGTCTGGGCTTCAACATTCAGTACTTC,CASSTRLGFNIQYF
TRBV9,-,-,TRBJ2-1,TGTGCCAGCAGCGTAGGACTAGACGCCTACAATGAGCAGTTCTTC,CASSVGLDAYNEQFF
TRBV28,-,-,TRBJ1-5,TGTGCCAGCAGTTTAACAGGGACCTACAATCAGCCCCAGCATTTT,CASSLTGTYNQPQHF
TRBV4-1,few,-,TRBJ1-5,TGCGCCAGCAGCCAAGACAGGTATGGCAATCAGCCCCAGCATTTT,CASSQDRYGNQPQHF
TRBV19,few,-,TRBJ2-2,TGTGCCAGTAGGGAGGGGGGGAGCACCGGGGAGCTGTTTTTT,CASREGGSTGELFF
TRBV20-1,-,-,TRBJ2-1,TGCAGTCCCCCGGGGGAGTTCTTC,CSPPGEFF
TRBV5-1,-,-,TRBJ1-1,TGCGCCAGCAGCTTGGAGGCGGATGGTGAAGCTTTCTTT,CASSLEADGEAFF